Below, 22 T cell receptor beta chains from the same sample are listed, as sequenced in a study of shared clonotypes between healthy human individuals. Sequencing was performed with immunoSEQ multiplex PCR; in TCRdb, only in-frame clones are kept and a portion is missing. The data show roughly 1,500,000 clones, with about 98% seen just once and about 0.45% held by the top ten. The specimen sequenced was naive CD4+ T cells sorted from blood. Subset indicated: CD45RA+ positively selected. The origin of the receptors is a man under 40 in good health.

This rearrangement joins TRBV23-1 to TRBJ2-3; unclear D gene. TRBV23-1 is an ORF for which the function is uncertain. V was cut by 11 bases and J by 6 bases, with 9 bases left in between. CDR3 length: 10 residues. CDR3 in amino acids: CAASLDTQYF. The CDR3 nucleotides are TGCGCCGCCTCGCTGGATACGCAGTATTTT.

This sequence joins TRBV6-1 and TRBJ2-7; no definite D call. The germline V gene has CDR1 MNHNS and CDR2 SASEGT. V shed 1 base and J shed 3 bases, with 10 bases lying between them. This CDR3 region has 14 residues. CDR3 nucleotide sequence: TGTGCCAGCAGTGAAGATCGGACCCTCTACGAGCAGTACTTC. It is translated as CASSEDRTLYEQYF.

The V call is TRBV19, the J call TRBJ2-7; 10 positions agree with TRBD1. CDR1 and CDR2 (germline): LNHDA, SQIVND (reference sequence). The CDR3 contains 14 residues. V was pared by 5 bases and J by 3 bases, with 4 bases of the junction left unmatched. The CDR3 DNA reads as TGTGCCAGTAGTTCGGGGACAGGGGTCTACGAGCAGTACTTC. Translation gives CASSSGTGVYEQYF.

The table lists this clone with a count of one. This chain joins TRBV28 and TRBJ1-1, with 7 bases aligning to TRBD1. Trimming took 5 bases from V and 4 from J; bases not matched to a gene: 16. Germline CDR1 and CDR2: MDHEN and SYDVKM. The CDR3 spans 17 residues. The DNA of the CDR3 is TGTGCCAGCAGTAGCCCACAGGGGTTAAGGATCGGCACTGAAGCTTTCTTT. This codes for CASSSPQGLRIGTEAFF.

The CDR3 region has the DNA TGTGCCAGCTCACCCCGAGGTAGCGGGAGAATCACCAATGAGCAGTTCTTC. Amino acids: CASSPRGSGRITNEQFF. The rearrangement uses TRBV18 and TRBJ2-1; 9 bases fit TRBD2. The ends lost 3 bases at V and 6 bases at J; junction bases unmatched: 12. This CDR3 contains 17 residues. Per germline, CDR1 KGHSH and CDR2 LQKENI. The whole variable domain, remainder taken from reference TRBV18 and TRBJ2-1, is NAGVMQNPRHLVRRRGQEARLRCSPMKGHSHVYWYRQLPEEGLKFMVYLQKENIIDESGMPKERFSAEFPKEGPSILRIQQVVRGDSAAYFCASSPRGSGRITNEQFFGPGTRLTVL.

J is TRBJ1-2 and V is TRBV7-9, with D unresolved. The V end lost 3 bases, the J end lost 1 base, and 12 bases lay between the germline ends. Germline V gene data show CDR1 as SEHNR and CDR2 as FQNEAQ (reference sequence). The CDR3 is 15 amino acids. The CDR3 nucleotides read TGTGCCAGCAGCTTGTATATAGAGAGTAACTATGGCTACACCTTC. Translation: CASSLYIESNYGYTF. Full variable domain (outside the CDR3, taken from reference TRBV7-9 and TRBJ1-2): DTGVSQNPRHKITKRGQNVTFRCDPISEHNRLYWYRQTLGQGPEFLTYFQNEAQLEKSRLLSDRFSAERPKGSFSTLEIQRTEQGDSAMYLCASSLYIESNYGYTFGSGTRLTVV.

This clone came up once. The rearrangement links TRBV11-2 to TRBJ2-1; D not certain. The CDR3 loop spans 18 amino acids. V was trimmed by 0 bases and J by 0 bases, leaving 15 bases between them. CDR1 is SGHAT and CDR2 is FQNNGV in the germline V gene. The CDR3 here is CASSLDLVASSSYNEQFF. The CDR3 DNA sequence: TGTGCCAGCAGCTTAGATCTGGTAGCCTCTAGCTCCTACAATGAGCAGTTCTTC. Based on the CDR3 plus reference TRBV11-2 and TRBJ2-1, the full variable domain is EAGVAQSPRYKIIEKRQSVAFWCNPISGHATLYWYQQILGQGPKLLIQFQNNGVVDDSQLPKDRFSAERLKGVDSTLKIQPAKLEDSAVYLCASSLDLVASSSYNEQFFGPGTRLTVL.

This sequence joins TRBV10-3 and TRBJ2-7, with 7 bases lining up with TRBD2. In germline, CDR1 is ENHRY, CDR2 SYGVKD. The CDR3 runs 16 residues. Trimming took 3 bases from V and 0 from J; bases not matched to a gene: 8. The CDR3 coding sequence is TGTGCCATCAGTGATCCAAGCGGGATGGGCTCCTACGAGCAGTACTTC. Residues: CAISDPSGMGSYEQYF.

V is TRBV30 and J is TRBJ2-3; D perhaps matches TRBD1 (6 bases). This CDR3 is built from 11 residues. Germline-derived CDR1 and CDR2 are GTSNPN and SVGIG (reference sequence). V was clipped by 6 bases and J by 3 bases, with 7 bases between them. CDR3 residues: CACQGTDTQYF. The CDR3 DNA reads TGTGCCTGTCAGGGGACAGATACGCAGTATTTT.

The CDR3 loop reads CASSKLVRTDLYSNQPQHF. CDR3 sequence (DNA): TGTGCCAGTAGTAAATTGGTCAGGACAGACCTCTATAGCAATCAGCCCCAGCATTTT. The chain employs TRBV19 and TRBJ1-5, with D tentatively TRBD1 (6 bases). CDR3 length: 19 residues. V was trimmed by 4 bases and J by 0 bases, leaving 22 bases between them. The V gene's germline CDR1 is LNHDA and CDR2 SQIVND (reference sequence).

The genes are TRBV6-1 and TRBJ2-7; 10 bases are a match to TRBD1. Unmatched junction bases numbered 8, after V lost 7 bases and J lost 5 bases. In germline, CDR1 is MNHNS, CDR2 SASEGT. This CDR3 contains 14 residues. Here the CDR3 reads CASTWGQGIDEQYF. The CDR3 nucleotides are TGTGCCAGCACCTGGGGACAGGGGATTGACGAGCAGTACTTC.

This clone has just one count. The chain joins TRBV9 to TRBJ2-2; D unresolved. Germline V gives CDR1 SGDLS, CDR2 YYNGEE. The CDR3 contains 16 residues. The ends were cut back, 2 bases at V and 3 bases at J, with 14 bases in the middle. The CDR3 loop reads CASSVWVAGDTGELFF. DNA of the CDR3: TGTGCCAGCAGCGTCTGGGTAGCCGGAGACACCGGGGAGCTGTTTTTT.

This chain links TRBV18 with TRBJ2-1; 9 bases agree with TRBD2. The CDR3 length is 15 residues. Germline assignment: CDR1 KGHSH and CDR2 LQKENI. The junction had 5 bases not matched to a gene; V was cut back by 3 bases and J by 5 bases. This CDR3 reads CASSPRTSVDNEQFF. As DNA, the CDR3 is TGTGCCAGCTCACCCCGGACTAGCGTAGACAATGAGCAGTTCTTC. Full variable domain (remainder filled in from reference TRBV18 and TRBJ2-1): NAGVMQNPRHLVRRRGQEARLRCSPMKGHSHVYWYRQLPEEGLKFMVYLQKENIIDESGMPKERFSAEFPKEGPSILRIQQVVRGDSAAYFCASSPRTSVDNEQFFGPGTRLTVL.

This rearrangement joins TRBV9 to TRBJ1-2, with 9 positions matching TRBD1. V was pared by 1 base and J by 7 bases, with 8 bases of the junction left unmatched. CDR3 size: 15 residues. Germline CDR1 SGDLS, CDR2 YYNGEE. In DNA form, the CDR3 reads TGTGCCAGCAGCGTAAGTGGGACAGGGTTTTTTGGCTACACCTTC. This gives the protein CASSVSGTGFFGYTF.

V and J are TRBV27 and TRBJ2-7; D may be TRBD1 or TRBD2 (6 bases each). Trimming stripped 6 bases from V and 7 bases from J, with 22 bases between. CDR3 length equals 15 residues. Per germline, CDR1 MNHEY and CDR2 SMNVEV (reference sequence). DNA of the CDR3: TGTGCCAGCAGGAGAGGAGGGGGAACCCTACTGGAGCAGTACTTC. Translating gives CASRRGGGTLLEQYF.

The chain carries TRBV7-9 and TRBJ1-5; D is perhaps TRBD1 (6 bases). V dropped 3 bases and J dropped 3 bases, with 9 bases sitting between them. CDR1 and CDR2 from the germline V gene are SEHNR and FQNEAQ (reference sequence). The CDR3 has 14 amino acids. CDR3 coding DNA: TGTGCCAGCAGCTTCCGGGACACCAATCAGCCCCAGCATTTT. Encoded protein: CASSFRDTNQPQHF.

The J gene is TRBJ2-2, the V gene TRBV28, with no clear D. This CDR3 has 15 amino acids. Per the germline V gene, CDR1 is MDHEN and CDR2 is SYDVKM. Trimming shortened V by 4 bases and J by 6 bases, and 15 bases separated the two germline ends. Written as DNA, the CDR3 is TGTGCCAGCAGTTCCGGGTCGGGTATCTCCGGGGAGCTGTTTTTT. Its protein product is CASSSGSGISGELFF.

The chain couples TRBV4-3 to TRBJ2-7, with 7 bases fitting TRBD1. Germline V gene sequence: CDR1 LGHNA, CDR2 YSLEER. Trimming cost V 2 bases and J 3 bases; bases outside gene matches: 1. The length of the CDR3 is 13 residues. The CDR3 DNA reads TGCGCCAGCAGCCAATACAGGGGCTACGAGCAGTACTTC. Protein: CASSQYRGYEQYF.

The chain carries TRBV25-1 and TRBJ2-4; TRBD1 aligns across 8 bases. The germline V gene has CDR1 MGHDK and CDR2 SYGVNS. Trimming took 3 bases from V and 8 from J; bases not matched to a gene: 9. CDR3 size: 15 residues. CDR3 in DNA: TGTGCCAGCAGTGAGGTTCAGGACAGGGAAGACATTCAGTACTTC. Its protein is CASSEVQDREDIQYF.

This clone was observed once. The CDR3, as DNA: TGTGCCAGTAGTACCAGGACAGGGTATACCTACGAGCAGTACTTC. It yields the protein CASSTRTGYTYEQYF. The chain combines TRBV19 with TRBJ2-7, with 8 bases that match TRBD1. Germline CDR1 and CDR2: LNHDA and SQIVND (reference sequence). Trimming took 4 bases from V and 2 from J; bases not matched to a gene: 7. The CDR3 loop spans 15 amino acids.

The rearrangement uses TRBV28 and TRBJ2-7; the match to TRBD1 covers 10 bases. CDR3 size: 14 residues. The trim removed 6 bases at V and 6 bases at J, leaving 8 bases unmatched. Germline lookup yields CDR1 MDHEN and CDR2 SYDVKM. The CDR3 coding sequence is TGTGCCAGCAGGACGACAGGGGGCAAGGGCGAGCAGTACTTC. This translates into CASRTTGGKGEQYF. Using reference TRBV28 and TRBJ2-7 for the parts outside the CDR3, the full variable domain is DVKVTQSSRYLVKRTGEKVFLECVQDMDHENMFWYRQDPGLGLRLIYFSYDVKMKEKGDIPEGYSVSREKKERFSLILESASTNQTSMYLCASRTTGGKGEQYFGPGTRLTVT.

This clone was recorded once. For the CDR3, the DNA is TGCGCCAGCAGCTTGCAGGGACAGGGGGCGATTCCGTACTTC. Amino acid sequence: CASSLQGQGAIPYF. This rearrangement joins TRBV5-1 to TRBJ2-7, with TRBD1 matching 12 bases. The CDR3 consists of 14 residues. The V gene end was trimmed by 1 base and the J gene end by 12 bases; junction bases not matched to a gene: 8. CDR1 and CDR2 (germline): SGHRS, YFSETQ. Based on the CDR3 plus reference TRBV5-1 and TRBJ2-7, the full variable domain is KAGVTQTPRYLIKTRGQQVTLSCSPISGHRSVSWYQQTPGQGLQFLFEYFSETQRNKGNFPGRFSGRQFSNSRSEMNVSTLELGDSALYLCASSLQGQGAIPYFGPGTRLTVT.